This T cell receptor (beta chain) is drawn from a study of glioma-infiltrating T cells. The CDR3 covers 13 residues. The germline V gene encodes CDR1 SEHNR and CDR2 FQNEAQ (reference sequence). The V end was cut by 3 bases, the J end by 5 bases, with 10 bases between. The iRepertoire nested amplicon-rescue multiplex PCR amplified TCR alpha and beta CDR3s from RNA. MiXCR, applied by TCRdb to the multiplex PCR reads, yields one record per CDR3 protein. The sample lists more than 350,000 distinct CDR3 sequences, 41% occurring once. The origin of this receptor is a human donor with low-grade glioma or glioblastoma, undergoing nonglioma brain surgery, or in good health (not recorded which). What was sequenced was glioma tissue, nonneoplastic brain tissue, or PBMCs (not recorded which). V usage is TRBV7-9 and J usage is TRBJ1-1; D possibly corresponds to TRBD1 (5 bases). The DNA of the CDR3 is TGTGCCAGCAGCTTTGACAGCCCAACTGAAGCTTTCTTT. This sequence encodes CASSFDSPTEAFF.